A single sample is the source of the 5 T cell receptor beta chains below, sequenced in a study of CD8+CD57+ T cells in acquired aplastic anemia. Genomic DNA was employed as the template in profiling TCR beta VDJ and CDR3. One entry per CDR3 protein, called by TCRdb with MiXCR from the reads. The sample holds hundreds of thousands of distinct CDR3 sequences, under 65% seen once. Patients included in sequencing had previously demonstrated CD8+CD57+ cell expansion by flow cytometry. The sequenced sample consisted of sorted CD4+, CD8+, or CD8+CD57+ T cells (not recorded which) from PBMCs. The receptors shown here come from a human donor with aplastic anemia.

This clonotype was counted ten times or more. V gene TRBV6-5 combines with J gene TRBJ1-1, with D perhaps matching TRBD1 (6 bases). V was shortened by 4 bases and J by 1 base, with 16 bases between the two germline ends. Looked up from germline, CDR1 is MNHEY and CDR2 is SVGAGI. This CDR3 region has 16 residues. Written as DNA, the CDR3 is TGTGCCAGCAGTTTTCTCAGGGTAGGGGGGAACACTGAAGCTTTCTTT. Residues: CASSFLRVGGNTEAFF.

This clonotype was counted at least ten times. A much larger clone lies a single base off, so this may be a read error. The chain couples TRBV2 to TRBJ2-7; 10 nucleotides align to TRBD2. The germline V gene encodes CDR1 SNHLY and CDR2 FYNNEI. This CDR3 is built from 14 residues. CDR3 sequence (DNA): TGTGCCAGCCAGGCTAGCGGGGGCTCCTACGAGCGGTACTTC. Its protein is CASQASGGSYERYF.

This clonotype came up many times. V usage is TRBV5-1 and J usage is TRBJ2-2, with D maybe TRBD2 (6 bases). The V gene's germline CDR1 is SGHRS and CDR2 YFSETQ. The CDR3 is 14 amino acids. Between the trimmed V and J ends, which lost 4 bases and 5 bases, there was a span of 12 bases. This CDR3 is CASSAGPGTGELFF. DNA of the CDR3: TGCGCCAGCAGCGCGGGACCGGGGACCGGGGAGCTGTTTTTT.

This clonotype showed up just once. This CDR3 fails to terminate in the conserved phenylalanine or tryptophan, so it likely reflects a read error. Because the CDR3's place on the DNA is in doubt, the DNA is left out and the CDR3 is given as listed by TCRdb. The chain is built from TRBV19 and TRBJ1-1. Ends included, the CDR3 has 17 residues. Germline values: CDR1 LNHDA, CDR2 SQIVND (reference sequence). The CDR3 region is CASRPRDPATMATPSVR.

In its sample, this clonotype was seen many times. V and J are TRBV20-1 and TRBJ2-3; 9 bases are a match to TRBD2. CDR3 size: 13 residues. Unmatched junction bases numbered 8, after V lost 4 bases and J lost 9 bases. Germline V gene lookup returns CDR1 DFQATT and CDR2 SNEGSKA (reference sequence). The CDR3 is CSATSGGYGTQYF. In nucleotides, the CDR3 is TGCAGTGCTACAAGCGGGGGGTATGGCACGCAGTATTTT.